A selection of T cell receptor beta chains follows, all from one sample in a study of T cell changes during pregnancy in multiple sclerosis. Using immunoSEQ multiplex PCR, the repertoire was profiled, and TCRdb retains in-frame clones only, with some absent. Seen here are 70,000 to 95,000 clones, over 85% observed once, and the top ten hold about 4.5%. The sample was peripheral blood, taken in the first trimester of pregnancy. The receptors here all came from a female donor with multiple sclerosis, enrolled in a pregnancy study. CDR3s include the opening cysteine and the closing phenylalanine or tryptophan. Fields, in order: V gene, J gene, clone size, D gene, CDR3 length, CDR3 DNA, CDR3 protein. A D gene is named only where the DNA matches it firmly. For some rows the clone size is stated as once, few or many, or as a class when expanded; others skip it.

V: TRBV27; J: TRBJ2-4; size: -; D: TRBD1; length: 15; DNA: TGTGCCAGCAGTTTATCAGGACAGGGCGGAAACATTCAGTACTTC; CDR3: CASSLSGQGGNIQYF
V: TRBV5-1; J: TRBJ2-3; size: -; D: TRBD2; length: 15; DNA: TGCGCCAGTACACCCTTGCGGGGGACCACAGATACGCAGTATTTT; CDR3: CASTPLRGTTDTQYF
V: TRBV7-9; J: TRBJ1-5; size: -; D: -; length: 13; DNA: TGTGCCAGCAGCTCCCGGACAGAACAGCCCCAGCATTTT; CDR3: CASSSRTEQPQHF
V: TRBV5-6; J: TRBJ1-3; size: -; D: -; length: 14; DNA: TGTGCCAGCAGCTTGGCCAGGGGACGAAACACCATATATTTT; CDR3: CASSLARGRNTIYF
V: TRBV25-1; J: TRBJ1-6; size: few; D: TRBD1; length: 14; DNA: TGTGCCAGCAGTGTGGGACAGAGTAATTCACCCCTCCACTTT; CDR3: CASSVGQSNSPLHF
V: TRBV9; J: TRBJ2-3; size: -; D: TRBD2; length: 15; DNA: TGTGCCAGCAGCAACTTAGCGGGGATTACAGATACGCAGTATTTT; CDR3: CASSNLAGITDTQYF
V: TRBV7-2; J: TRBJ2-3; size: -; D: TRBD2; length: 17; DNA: TGTGCCAGCAGCTTAGTACCTAGCGGGGTCATCACAGATACGCAGTATTTT; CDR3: CASSLVPSGVITDTQYF
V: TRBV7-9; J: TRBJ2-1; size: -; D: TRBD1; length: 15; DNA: TGTGCCAGCAGCCAGGGGAGGACAGGGTACAATGAGCAGTTCTTC; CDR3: CASSQGRTGYNEQFF
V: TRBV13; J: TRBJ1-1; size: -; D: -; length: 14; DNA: TGTGCCAGCAGCTTAGTTCGGGGAACCAATGAAGCTTTCTTT; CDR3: CASSLVRGTNEAFF
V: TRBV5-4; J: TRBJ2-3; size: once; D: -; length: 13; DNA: TGTGCCAGCAGCTTGGCCTACACAGATACGCAGTATTTT; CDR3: CASSLAYTDTQYF
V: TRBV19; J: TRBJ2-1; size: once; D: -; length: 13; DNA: TGTGCCAGTAGTATCCCAGGGGCCAATGAGCAGTTCTTC; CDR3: CASSIPGANEQFF
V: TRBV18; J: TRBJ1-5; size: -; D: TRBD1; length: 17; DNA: TGTGCCAGCTCACCACCGGCTGATGGGACAGGGGATCAGCCCCAGCATTTT; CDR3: CASSPPADGTGDQPQHF
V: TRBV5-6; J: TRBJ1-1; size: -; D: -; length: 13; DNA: TGTGCCAGCACCACAGGGAGGAACACTGAAGCTTTCTTT; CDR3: CASTTGRNTEAFF
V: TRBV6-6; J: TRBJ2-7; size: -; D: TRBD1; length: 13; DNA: TGTGCCAGCAGAGGGACAGGGCTATACGAGCAGTACTTC; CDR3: CASRGTGLYEQYF
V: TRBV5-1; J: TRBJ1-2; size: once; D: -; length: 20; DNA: TGCGCCAGCAGCCCCCGGTGGCGATTCTCTGTCAGGGAGGCTAACTATGGCTACACCTTC; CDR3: CASSPRWRFSVREANYGYTF
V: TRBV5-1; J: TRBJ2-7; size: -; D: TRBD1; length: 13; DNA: TGCGCCAGCACCGGGACAGATACCTACGAGCAGTACTTC; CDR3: CASTGTDTYEQYF
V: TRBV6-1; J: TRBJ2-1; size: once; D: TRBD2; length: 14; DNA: TGTGCCAGCCTAAGCGGGATATCCTACAATGAGCAGTTCTTC; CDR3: CASLSGISYNEQFF
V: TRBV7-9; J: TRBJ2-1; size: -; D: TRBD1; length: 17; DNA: TGTGCCAGCAGCGTCCCGGGACAGGGTCTGCCCTACAATGAGCAGTTCTTC; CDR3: CASSVPGQGLPYNEQFF
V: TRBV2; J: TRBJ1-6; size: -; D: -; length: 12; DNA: TGTGCCAGCAGCGGGTGGGATTCACCCCTCCACTTT; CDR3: CASSGWDSPLHF
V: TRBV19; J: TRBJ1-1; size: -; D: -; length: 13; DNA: TGTGCCAGTAGTACAGGGTGGAACACTGAAGCTTTCTTT; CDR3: CASSTGWNTEAFF
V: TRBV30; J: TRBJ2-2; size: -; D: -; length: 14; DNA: TGTGCCTCCGGGGAGGCAGGGGGAACCGGGGAGCTGTTTTTT; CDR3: CASGEAGGTGELFF
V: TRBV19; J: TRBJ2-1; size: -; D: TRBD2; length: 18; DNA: TGTGCCAGTAGTATTAGTTCGGAGGCGGGGGGGCACGGGAATGAGCAGTTCTTC; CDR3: CASSISSEAGGHGNEQFF
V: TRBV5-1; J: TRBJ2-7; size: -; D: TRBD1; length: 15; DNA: TGCGCCAGCAGCTTGGCGTTTCGGACAGGGGACGAGCAGTACTTC; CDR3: CASSLAFRTGDEQYF
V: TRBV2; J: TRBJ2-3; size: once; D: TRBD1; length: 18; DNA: TGTGCCAGCACAGGAGGATGGGGACAGATAGGTACCCGAGATACGCAGTATTTT; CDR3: CASTGGWGQIGTRDTQYF
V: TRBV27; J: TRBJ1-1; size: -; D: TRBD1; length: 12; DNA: TGTGCCAGCAGTTACAGGGGTACTGAAGCTTTCTTT; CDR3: CASSYRGTEAFF
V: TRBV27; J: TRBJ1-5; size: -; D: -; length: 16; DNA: TGTGCCAGCAGTGACCTCGGGGTGGCTAGCAATCAGCCCCAGCATTTT; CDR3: CASSDLGVASNQPQHF
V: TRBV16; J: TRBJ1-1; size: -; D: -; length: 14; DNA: TGTGCCAGCAGCCACCTCCGGGGGGGGCCGGAGTCTTTCTTT; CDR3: CASSHLRGGPESFF
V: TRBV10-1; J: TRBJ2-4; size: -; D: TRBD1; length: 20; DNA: TGCGCCAGCAGTGAGTCGAAGGGACAGGGGGAGATGGTAGCCAAAAACATTCAGTACTTC; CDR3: CASSESKGQGEMVAKNIQYF
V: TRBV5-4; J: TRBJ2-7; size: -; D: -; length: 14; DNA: TGTGCCAGCAGCTTGGGGGACAAGAACTACGAGCAGTACTTC; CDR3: CASSLGDKNYEQYF
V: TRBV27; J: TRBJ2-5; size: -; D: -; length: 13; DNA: TGTGCCAGCAGACTTCAGGAGGGGGAGACCCAGTACTTC; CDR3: CASRLQEGETQYF
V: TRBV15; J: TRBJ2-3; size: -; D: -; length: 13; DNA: TGTGCCACCAGCAAGGGGAGCACAGATACGCAGTATTTT; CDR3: CATSKGSTDTQYF
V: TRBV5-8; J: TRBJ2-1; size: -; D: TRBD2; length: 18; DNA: TGTGCCAGCAGCGGATTCCCGCAGCGGGGGGTCTCCTACAATGAGCAGTTCTTC; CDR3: CASSGFPQRGVSYNEQFF
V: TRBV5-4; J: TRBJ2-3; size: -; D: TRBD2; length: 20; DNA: TGTGCCAGCAGGGGGGAAACCGGGACTAGCGGGAGCCCTAGCACAGATACGCAGTATTTT; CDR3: CASRGETGTSGSPSTDTQYF
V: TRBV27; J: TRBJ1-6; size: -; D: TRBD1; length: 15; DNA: TGTGCCAGCAGGCTGACAGGGGAAAATTTTTCACCCCTCCACTTT; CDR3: CASRLTGENFSPLHF
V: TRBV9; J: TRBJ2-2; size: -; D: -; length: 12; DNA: TGTGCCAGCCAAGGGAGTCGCGGGGAGCTGTTTTTT; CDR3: CASQGSRGELFF
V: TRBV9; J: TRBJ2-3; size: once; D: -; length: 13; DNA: TGTGCCAGCAAAGGACATAGCACAGATACGCAGTATTTT; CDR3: CASKGHSTDTQYF
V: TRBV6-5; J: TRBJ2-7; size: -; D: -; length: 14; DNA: TGTGCCAGCAGGTCAACAGGGCGGGCGTACGAGCAGTACTTC; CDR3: CASRSTGRAYEQYF
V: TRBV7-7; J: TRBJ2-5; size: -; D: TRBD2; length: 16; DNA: TGTGCTAGCAGCCAGACTAGCGGGGGGGCAGCGGGGACCCAGTACTTC; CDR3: CASSQTSGGAAGTQYF
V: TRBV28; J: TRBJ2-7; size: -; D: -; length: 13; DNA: TGTGCCAGCAGCCCTACAGAAGGAGGCGAGCAGTACTTC; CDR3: CASSPTEGGEQYF
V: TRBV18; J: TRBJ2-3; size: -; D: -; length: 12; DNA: TGTGCCAGCTCACCGTACACAGATACGCAGTATTTT; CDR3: CASSPYTDTQYF
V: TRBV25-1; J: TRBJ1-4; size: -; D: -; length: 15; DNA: TGTGCCAGCAGTGAAATGAAGGGATGGGAGGAAAAACTGTTTTTT; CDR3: CASSEMKGWEEKLFF
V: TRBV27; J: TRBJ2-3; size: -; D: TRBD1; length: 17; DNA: TGTGCCAGCAGTGTAGAACGGACAGGGGCCATCACAGATACGCAGTATTTT; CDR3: CASSVERTGAITDTQYF
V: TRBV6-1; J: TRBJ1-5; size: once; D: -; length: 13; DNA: TGTGCCAGCAGTGACAGGGGCAATCAGCCCCAGCATTTT; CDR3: CASSDRGNQPQHF
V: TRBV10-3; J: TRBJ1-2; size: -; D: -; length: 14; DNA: TGTGCCATCAGTGAGGGACAGCCACGTTTGGGCTACACCTTC; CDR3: CAISEGQPRLGYTF
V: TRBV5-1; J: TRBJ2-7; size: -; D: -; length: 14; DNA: TGCGCCAGCAGCTTGGAGACAGGTATTCGCGAGCAGTACTTC; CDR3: CASSLETGIREQYF
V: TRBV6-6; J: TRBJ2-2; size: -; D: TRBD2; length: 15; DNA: TGTGCCAGCAGTTACTCATCTAGCGGGGCCGGGGAGCTGTTTTTT; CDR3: CASSYSSSGAGELFF
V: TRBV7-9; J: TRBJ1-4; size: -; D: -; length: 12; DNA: TGTGCCAGCAGCCAGAAGATGCAAAAACTGTTTTTT; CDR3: CASSQKMQKLFF
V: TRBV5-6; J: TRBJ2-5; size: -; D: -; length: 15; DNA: TGTGCCAGCAGCTTGGTGGGCAGGTTTGGGGAGACCCAGTACTTC; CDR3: CASSLVGRFGETQYF